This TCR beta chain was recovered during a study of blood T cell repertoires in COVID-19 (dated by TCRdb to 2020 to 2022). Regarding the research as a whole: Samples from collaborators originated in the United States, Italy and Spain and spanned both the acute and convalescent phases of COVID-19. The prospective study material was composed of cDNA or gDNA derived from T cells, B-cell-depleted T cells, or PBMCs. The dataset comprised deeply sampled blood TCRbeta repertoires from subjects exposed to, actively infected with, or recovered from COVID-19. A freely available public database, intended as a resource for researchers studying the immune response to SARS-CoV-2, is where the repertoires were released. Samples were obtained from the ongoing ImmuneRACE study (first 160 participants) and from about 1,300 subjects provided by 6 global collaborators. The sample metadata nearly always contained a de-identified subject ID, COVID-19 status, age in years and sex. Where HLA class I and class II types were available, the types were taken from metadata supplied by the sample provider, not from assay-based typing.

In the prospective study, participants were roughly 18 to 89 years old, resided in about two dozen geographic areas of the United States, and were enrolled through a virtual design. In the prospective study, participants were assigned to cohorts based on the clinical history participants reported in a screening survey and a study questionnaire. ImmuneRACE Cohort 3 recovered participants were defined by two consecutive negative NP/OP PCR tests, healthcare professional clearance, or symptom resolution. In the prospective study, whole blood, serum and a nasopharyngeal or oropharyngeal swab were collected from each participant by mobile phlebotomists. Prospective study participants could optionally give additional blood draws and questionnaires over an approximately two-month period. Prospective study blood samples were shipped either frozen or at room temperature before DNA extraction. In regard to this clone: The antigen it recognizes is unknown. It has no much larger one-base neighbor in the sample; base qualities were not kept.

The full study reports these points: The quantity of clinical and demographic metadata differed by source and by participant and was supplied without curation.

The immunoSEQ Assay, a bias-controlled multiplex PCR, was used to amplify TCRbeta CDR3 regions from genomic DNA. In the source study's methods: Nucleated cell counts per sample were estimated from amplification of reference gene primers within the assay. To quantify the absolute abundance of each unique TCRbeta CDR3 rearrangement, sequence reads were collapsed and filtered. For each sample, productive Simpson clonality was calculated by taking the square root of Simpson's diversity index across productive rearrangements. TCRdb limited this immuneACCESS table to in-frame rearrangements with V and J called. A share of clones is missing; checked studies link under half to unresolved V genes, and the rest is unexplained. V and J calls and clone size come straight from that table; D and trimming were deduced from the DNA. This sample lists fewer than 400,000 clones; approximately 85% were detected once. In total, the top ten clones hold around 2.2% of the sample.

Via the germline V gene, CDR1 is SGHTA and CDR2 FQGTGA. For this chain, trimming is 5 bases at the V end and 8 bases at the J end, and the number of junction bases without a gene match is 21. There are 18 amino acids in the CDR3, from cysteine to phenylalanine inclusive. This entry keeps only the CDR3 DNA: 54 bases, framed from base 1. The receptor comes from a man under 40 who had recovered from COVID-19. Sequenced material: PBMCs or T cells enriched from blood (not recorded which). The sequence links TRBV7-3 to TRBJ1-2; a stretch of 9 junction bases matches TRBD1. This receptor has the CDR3 CASSPQGGGTGRFGGYTF. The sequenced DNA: TGTGCCAGCAGCCCCCAAGGGGGAGGGACAGGGCGGTTCGGGGGCTACACCTTC.